The entry that follows covers one T cell receptor beta chain sequence. Its antigen is as yet unknown. Measured with immunoSEQ multiplex PCR; TCRdb has only the in-frame clones, and not every one. The sample shows about 33,000 clones, around 90% of them seen only once. The sample originates from a study of T cells in localized non-small cell lung cancer. The study's findings and limits: Because only a single region of the tumor was sequenced, heterogeneity remains possible.

CDR1 MDHEN and CDR2 SYDVKM come from the germline V gene. Trimming removed 5 bases from V and 7 bases from J; junction bases left unmatched: 9. The length of the CDR3 is 15 residues. The V call is TRBV28, the J call TRBJ1-5; 9 bases are shared with TRBD1. This receptor was identified in a man aged 35 to 69 with stage III lung adenocarcinoma. The starting material was peripheral blood mononuclear cells, obtained before any cancer treatment. CDR3 sequence reads: CASSRAGTGLQPQHF. The CDR3 coding sequence is TGTGCCAGCAGTCGGGCCGGGACAGGGCTCCAGCCCCAGCATTTT.